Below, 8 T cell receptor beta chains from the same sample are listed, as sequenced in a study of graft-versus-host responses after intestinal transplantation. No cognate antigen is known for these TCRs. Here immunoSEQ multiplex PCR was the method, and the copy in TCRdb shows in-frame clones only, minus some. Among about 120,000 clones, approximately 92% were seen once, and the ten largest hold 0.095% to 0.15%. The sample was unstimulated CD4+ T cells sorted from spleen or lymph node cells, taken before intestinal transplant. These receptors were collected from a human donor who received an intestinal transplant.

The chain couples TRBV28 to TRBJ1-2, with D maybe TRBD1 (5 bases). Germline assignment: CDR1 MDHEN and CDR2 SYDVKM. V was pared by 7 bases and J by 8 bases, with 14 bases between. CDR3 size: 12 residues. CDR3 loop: CASKSGVYGYTF. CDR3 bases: TGTGCCAGCAAATCGGGGGTCTACGGCTACACCTTC.

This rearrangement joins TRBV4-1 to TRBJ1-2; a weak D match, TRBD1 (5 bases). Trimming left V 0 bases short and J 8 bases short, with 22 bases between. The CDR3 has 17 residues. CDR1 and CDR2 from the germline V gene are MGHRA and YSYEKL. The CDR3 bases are TGCGCCAGCAGCCAAGATATAGTCGGGGGGGACTCCTTCGGCTACACCTTC. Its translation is CASSQDIVGGDSFGYTF.

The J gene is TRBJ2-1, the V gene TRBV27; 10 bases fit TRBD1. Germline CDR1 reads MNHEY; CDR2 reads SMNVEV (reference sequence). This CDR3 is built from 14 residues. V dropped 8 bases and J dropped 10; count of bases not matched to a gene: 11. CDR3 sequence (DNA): TGTGCCAGCGGGGGGGACAGGGGATTGTGGGAGCAGTTCTTC. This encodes CASGGDRGLWEQFF.

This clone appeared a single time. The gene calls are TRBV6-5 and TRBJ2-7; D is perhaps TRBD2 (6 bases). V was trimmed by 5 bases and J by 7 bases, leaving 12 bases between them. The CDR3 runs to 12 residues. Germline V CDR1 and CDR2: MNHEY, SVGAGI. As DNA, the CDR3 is TGTGCCAGCAGTATGAACGGGGGAGAGCAGTACTTC. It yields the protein CASSMNGGEQYF.

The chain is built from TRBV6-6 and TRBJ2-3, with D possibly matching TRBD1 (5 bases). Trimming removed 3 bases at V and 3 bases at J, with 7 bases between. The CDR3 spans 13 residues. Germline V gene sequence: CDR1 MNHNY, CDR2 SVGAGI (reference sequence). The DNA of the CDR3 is TGTGCCAGCAGTTATGACAGAACAGATACGCAGTATTTT. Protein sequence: CASSYDRTDTQYF.

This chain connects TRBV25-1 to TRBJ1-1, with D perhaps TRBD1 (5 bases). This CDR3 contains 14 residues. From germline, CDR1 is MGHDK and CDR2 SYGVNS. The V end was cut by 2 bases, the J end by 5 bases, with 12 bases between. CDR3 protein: CASSELGAQTEAFF. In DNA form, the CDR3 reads TGTGCCAGCAGTGAACTCGGGGCGCAGACTGAAGCTTTCTTT.

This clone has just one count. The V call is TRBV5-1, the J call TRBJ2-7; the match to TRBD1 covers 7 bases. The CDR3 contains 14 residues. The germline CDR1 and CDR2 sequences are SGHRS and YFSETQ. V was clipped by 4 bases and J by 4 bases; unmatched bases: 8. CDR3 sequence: CASSPRQGTYEQYF. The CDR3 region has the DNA TGCGCCAGCAGCCCCAGACAGGGAACTTACGAGCAGTACTTC.

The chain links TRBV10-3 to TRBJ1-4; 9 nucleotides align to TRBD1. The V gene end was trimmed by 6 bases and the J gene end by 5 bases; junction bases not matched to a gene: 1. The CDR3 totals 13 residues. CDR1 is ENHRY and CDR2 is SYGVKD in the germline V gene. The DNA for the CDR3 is TGTGCCATCAGCGGACAGGGGAATGAAAAACTGTTTTTT. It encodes CAISGQGNEKLFF.